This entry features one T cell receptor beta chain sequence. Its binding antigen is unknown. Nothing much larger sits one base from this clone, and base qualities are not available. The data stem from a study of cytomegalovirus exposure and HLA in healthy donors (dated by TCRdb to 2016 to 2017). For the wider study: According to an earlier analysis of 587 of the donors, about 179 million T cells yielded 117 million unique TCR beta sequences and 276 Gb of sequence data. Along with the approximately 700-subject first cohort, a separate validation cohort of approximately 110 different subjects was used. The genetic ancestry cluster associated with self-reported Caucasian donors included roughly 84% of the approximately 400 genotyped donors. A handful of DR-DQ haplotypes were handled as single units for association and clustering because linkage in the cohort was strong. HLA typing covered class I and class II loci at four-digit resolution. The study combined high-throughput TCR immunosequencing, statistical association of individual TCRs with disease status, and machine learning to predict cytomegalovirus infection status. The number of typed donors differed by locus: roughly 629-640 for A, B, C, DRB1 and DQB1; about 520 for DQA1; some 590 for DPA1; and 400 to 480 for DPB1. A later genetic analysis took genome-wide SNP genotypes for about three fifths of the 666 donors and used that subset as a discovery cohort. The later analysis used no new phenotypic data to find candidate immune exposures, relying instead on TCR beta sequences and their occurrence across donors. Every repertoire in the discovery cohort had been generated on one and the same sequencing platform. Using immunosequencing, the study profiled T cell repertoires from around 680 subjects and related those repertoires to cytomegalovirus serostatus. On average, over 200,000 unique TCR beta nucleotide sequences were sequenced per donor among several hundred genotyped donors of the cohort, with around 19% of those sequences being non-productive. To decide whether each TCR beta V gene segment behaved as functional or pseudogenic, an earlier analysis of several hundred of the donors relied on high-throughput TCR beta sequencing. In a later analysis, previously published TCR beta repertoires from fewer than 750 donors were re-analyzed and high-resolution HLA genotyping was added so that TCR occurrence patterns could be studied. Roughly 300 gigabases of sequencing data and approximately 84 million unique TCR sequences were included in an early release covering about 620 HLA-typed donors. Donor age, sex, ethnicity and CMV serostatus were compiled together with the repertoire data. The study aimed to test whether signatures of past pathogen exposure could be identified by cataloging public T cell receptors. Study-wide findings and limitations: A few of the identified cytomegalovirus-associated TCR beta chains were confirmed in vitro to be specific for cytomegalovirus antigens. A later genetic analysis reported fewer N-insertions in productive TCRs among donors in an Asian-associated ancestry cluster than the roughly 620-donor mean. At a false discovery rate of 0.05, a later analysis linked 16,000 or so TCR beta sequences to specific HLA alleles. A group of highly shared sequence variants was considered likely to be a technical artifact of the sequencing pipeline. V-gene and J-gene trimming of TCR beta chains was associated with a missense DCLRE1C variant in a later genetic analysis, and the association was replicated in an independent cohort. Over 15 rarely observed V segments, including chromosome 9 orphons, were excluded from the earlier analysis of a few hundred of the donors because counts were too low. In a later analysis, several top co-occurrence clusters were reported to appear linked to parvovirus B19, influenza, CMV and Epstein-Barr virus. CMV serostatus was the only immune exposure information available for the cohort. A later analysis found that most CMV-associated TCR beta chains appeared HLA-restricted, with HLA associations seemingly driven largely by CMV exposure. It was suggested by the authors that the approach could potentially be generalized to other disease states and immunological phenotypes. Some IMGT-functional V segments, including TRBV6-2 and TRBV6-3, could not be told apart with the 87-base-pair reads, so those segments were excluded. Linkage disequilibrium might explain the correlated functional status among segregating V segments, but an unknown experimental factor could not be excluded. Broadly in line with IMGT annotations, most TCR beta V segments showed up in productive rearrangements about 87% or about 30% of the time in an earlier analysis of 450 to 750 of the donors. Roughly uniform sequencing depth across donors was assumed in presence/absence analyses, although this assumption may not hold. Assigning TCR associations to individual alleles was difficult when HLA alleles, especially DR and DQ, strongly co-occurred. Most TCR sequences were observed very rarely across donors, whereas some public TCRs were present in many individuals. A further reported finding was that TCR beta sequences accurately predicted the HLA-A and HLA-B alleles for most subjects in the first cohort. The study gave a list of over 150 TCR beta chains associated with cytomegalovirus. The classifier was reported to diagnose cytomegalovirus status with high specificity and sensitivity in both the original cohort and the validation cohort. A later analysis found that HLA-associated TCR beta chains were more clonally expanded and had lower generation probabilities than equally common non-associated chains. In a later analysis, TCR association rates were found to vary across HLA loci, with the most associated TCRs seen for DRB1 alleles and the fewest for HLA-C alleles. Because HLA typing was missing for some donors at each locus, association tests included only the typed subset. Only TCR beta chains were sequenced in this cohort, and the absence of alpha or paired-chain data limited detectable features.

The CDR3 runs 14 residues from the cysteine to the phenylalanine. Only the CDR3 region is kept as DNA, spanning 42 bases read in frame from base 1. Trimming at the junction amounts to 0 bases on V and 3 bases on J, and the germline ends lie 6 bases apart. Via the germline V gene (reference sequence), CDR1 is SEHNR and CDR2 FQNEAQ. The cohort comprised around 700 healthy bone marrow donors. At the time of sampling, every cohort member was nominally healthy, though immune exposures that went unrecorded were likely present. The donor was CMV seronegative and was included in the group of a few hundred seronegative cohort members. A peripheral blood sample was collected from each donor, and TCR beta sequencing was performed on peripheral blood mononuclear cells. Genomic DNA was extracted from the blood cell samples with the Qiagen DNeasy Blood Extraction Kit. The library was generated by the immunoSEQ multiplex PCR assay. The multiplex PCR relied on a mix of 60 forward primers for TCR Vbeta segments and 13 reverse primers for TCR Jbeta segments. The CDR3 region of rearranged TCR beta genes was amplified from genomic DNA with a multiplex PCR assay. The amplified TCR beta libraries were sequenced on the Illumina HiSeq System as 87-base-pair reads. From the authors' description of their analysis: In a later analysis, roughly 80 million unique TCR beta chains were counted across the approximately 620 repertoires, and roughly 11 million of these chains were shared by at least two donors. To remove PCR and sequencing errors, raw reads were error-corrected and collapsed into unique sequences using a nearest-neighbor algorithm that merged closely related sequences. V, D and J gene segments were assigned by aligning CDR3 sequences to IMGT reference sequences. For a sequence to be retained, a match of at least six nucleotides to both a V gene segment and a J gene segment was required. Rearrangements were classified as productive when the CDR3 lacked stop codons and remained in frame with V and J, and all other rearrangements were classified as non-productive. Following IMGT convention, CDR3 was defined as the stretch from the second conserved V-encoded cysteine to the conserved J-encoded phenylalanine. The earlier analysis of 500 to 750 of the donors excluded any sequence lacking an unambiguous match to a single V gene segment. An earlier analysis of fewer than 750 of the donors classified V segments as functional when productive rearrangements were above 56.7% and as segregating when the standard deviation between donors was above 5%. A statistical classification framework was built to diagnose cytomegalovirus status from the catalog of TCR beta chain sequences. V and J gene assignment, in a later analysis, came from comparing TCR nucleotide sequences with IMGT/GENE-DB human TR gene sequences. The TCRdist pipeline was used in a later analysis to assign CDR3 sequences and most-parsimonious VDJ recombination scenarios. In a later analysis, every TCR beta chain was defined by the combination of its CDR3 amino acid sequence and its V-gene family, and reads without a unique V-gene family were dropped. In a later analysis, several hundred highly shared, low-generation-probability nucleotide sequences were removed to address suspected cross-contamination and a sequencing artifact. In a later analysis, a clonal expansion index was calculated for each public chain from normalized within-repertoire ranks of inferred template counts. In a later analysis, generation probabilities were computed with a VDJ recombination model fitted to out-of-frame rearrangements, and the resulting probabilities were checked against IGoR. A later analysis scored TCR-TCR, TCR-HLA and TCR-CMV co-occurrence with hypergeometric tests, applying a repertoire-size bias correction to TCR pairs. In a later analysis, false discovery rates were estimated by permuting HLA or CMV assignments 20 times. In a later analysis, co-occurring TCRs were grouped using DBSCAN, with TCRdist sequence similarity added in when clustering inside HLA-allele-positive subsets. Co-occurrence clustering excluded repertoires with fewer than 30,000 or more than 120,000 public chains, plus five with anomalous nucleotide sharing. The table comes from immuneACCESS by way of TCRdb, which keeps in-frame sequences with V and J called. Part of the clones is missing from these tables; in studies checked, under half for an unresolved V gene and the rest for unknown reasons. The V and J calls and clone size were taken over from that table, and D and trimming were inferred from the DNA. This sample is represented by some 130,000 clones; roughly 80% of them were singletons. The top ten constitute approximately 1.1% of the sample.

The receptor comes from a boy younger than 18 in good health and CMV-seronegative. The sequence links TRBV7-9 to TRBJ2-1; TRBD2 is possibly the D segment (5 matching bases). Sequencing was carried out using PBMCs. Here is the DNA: TGTGCCAGCAGCTTAGCGGGAGACTACAATGAGCAGTTCTTC. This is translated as CASSLAGDYNEQFF.